What follows describes a single TCR beta chain. As yet, its antigen is unknown. This sample is drawn from a study of ipilimumab plus nivolumab after autologous stem cell transplantation. General observations from the study: The authors say TCR, Treg and microbiome findings warrant further study.

Trimming stripped 0 bases from V and 5 bases from J, with 13 bases between. From germline, CDR1 is SGHVS and CDR2 FNYEAQ. CDR3 size: 15 residues. Patients got ipilimumab 1 mg/kg beginning 14 to 28 days post-transplant. Patients got 3 mg/kg IV nivolumab weeks 1, 4, 7, 10, then biweekly through week 26. The table came from immunoSEQ multiplex PCR; TCRdb's copy has only in-frame clones and leaves some out. The sample comprises about 12,000 clones, more than 65% of which are singletons, and roughly 31% rests with the top ten. The V gene is TRBV7-6, the J gene TRBJ2-5; possible D gene TRBD1, 5 bases. The material was PBMCs, obtained in a trial of ipilimumab plus nivolumab as post-transplant consolidation. The TCR comes from a male donor with diffuse large B-cell lymphoma. This CDR3 is CASSLAVGVRETQYF. The CDR3 bases are TGTGCCAGCAGCTTAGCTGTAGGGGTACGGGAGACCCAGTACTTC.